Each of the 14 T cell receptor beta chains below was sequenced from the same sample in a study of OX40 agonist ivuxolimab in advanced cancers. The protocol was immunoSEQ multiplex PCR, while the TCRdb copy is restricted to in-frame clones and leaves out a portion. The repertoire holds approximately 61,000 clones, about 89% seen once, with 1.5% to 2% in the top ten. The sequences come from CD4+ or CD8+ T cells sorted from blood, collected in a trial of the OX40 agonist ivuxolimab. These TCRs come from an adult with an advanced solid tumor such as melanoma, head and neck, liver or kidney cancer.

In its sample, this clone was seen once. The CDR3 loop reads CASSEIRDYNEQFF. The CDR3 DNA reads as TGTGCCAGCAGTGAAATCCGGGATTACAATGAGCAGTTCTTC. The rearrangement joins TRBV2 to TRBJ2-1, with D perhaps matching TRBD2 (5 bases). Germline V gene sequence: CDR1 SNHLY, CDR2 FYNNEI. CDR3 size: 14 residues. V lost 2 bases, J lost 4 bases, and 9 bases lay in between.

This clone turned up a few times. The rearrangement uses TRBV2 and TRBJ1-2, with unresolved D. V dropped 1 base and J dropped 8 bases, with 11 bases sitting between them. There are 13 residues in the CDR3. CDR1 is SNHLY, CDR2 FYNNEI, per germline. The CDR3 nucleotides read TGTGCCAGCAGTGAAGACAGCCTTTGGGGCTACACCTTC. Amino acids: CASSEDSLWGYTF.

V usage is TRBV28 and J usage is TRBJ1-2; 7 bases agree with TRBD1. This CDR3 is built from 15 residues. V lost 9 bases and J lost 0; bases outside the gene matches: 10. In germline, CDR1 is MDHEN, CDR2 SYDVKM. The CDR3 here is CASSGGLTTNYGYTF. CDR3 DNA sequence: TGTGCCAGTTCAGGGGGGCTGACTACTAACTATGGCTACACCTTC.

The chain has TRBV11-2 and TRBJ2-7; 7 bases match TRBD1. The germline CDR1 and CDR2 sequences are SGHAT and FQNNGV. Unmatched junction bases numbered 2, after V lost 1 base and J lost 2 bases. This CDR3 comprises 14 residues. CDR3 in DNA: TGTGCCAGCAGCTTAGTCGGACAGGCCTACGAGCAGTACTTC. It yields the protein CASSLVGQAYEQYF.

This clone was counted only a few times. This chain connects TRBV6-5 to TRBJ1-1; D unclear. Germline lookup yields CDR1 MNHEY and CDR2 SVGAGI. V was cut by 11 bases and J by 5 bases, with 9 bases left in between. The CDR3 is 10 residues long. The CDR3 DNA reads as TGTGCCGTGGGCCGAACTGAAGCTTTCTTT. It encodes CAVGRTEAFF.

V usage is TRBV7-9 and J usage is TRBJ1-1; the D is unclear. This CDR3 region has 13 residues. Germline loops: CDR1 SEHNR, CDR2 FQNEAQ (reference sequence). Trimming stripped 1 base from V and 4 bases from J, with 7 bases between. DNA of the CDR3: TGTGCCAGCAGCTTAGTAAGTGGCACTGAAGCTTTCTTT. Its translation: CASSLVSGTEAFF.

This clone showed up just once. The rearrangement links TRBV10-3 to TRBJ2-3; 7 nucleotides match TRBD1. The CDR3 contains 14 residues. V shed 6 bases, J shed 1 base, and the junction held 4 bases outside the gene matches. Germline V gene lookup returns CDR1 ENHRY and CDR2 SYGVKD. In DNA, the CDR3 is TGTGCCATCAGAGACAGGGTAGGCACAGATACGCAGTATTTT. Translated, it gives CAIRDRVGTDTQYF.

This clone was observed once. The chain carries TRBV7-9 and TRBJ2-3; 9 nucleotides line up with TRBD1. Germline values: CDR1 SEHNR, CDR2 FQNEAQ (reference sequence). With V trimmed by 5 bases and J by 4 bases, 4 bases remained unmatched. The CDR3 has 14 residues. The CDR3 DNA sequence: TGTGCCAGCAGCCCCGGGACAGGGTCAGATACGCAGTATTTT. Translating gives CASSPGTGSDTQYF.

Here the CDR3 reads CASSRLTGYDYGYTF. The CDR3 coding sequence is TGTGCCAGCAGCCGTTTGACAGGGTACGACTATGGCTACACCTTC. This rearrangement joins TRBV6-5 to TRBJ1-2; 7 bases line up with TRBD1. This CDR3 comprises 15 residues. Germline trimming cut 6 bases from V and 3 bases from J; bases unmatched to any gene: 10. Germline-derived CDR1 and CDR2 are MNHEY and SVGAGI.

The V gene is TRBV6-6, the J gene TRBJ1-5; D ambiguous. Trimming took 2 bases from V and 6 from J, leaving 5 bases between them. Per the germline V gene, CDR1 is MNHNY and CDR2 is SVGAGI (reference sequence). CDR3 length: 12 residues. The CDR3 here is CASSYATQPQHF. The CDR3 DNA is TGTGCCAGCAGTTACGCGACTCAGCCCCAGCATTTT.

V is TRBV6-6 and J is TRBJ2-5; no clear D gene. The CDR3 totals 11 residues. Germline V gene sequence: CDR1 MNHNY, CDR2 SVGAGI (reference sequence). V was trimmed by 6 bases and J by 2 bases, leaving 4 bases between them. The CDR3 bases are TGTGCCAGCAGGGGGCAAGAGACCCAGTACTTC. This encodes CASRGQETQYF.

This chain links TRBV7-2 with TRBJ1-2; weak D call: TRBD1 (6 bases). The CDR3 is made up of 17 amino acids. The germline V and J ends were trimmed by 3 bases and 0 bases, with 17 bases remaining between them. Germline CDR1 SGHTA, CDR2 FQGNSA. CDR3 region: CASSFRPEQGTNYGYTF. In DNA form, the CDR3 reads TGTGCCAGCAGCTTCCGCCCCGAACAGGGCACTAACTATGGCTACACCTTC.

To note about this clone: One end of the junction varies from germline; a read error may be responsible. The chain combines TRBV7-7 with TRBJ1-2, with TRBD1 matching over 7 bases. Germline V lookup: CDR1 SSHAT, CDR2 FNYEAQ (reference sequence). CDR3 size: 14 residues. CDR3: CASSSPRGNYGYTF. DNA for the CDR3: TGTGCTAGCAGCTCCCCCAGGGGGAACTATGGCTACACCTTC. Filled out from reference TRBV7-7 and TRBJ1-2, the complete variable domain reads GAGVSQSPRYKVTKRGQDVTLRCDPISSHATLYWYQQALGQGPEFLTYFNYEAQPDKSGLPSDRFSAERPEGSISTLTIQRTEQRDSAMYRCASSSPRGNYGYTFGSGTRLTVV.

The V call is TRBV5-1, the J call TRBJ2-2; 13 bases fit TRBD2. CDR3 length: 16 amino acids. Germline values: CDR1 SGHRS, CDR2 YFSETQ. With V trimmed by 4 bases and J by 6 bases, 6 bases remained unmatched. The CDR3 sequence: CASSLGLAGAPGELFF. CDR3 DNA: TGCGCCAGCAGCCTAGGACTAGCGGGAGCCCCCGGGGAGCTGTTTTTT.